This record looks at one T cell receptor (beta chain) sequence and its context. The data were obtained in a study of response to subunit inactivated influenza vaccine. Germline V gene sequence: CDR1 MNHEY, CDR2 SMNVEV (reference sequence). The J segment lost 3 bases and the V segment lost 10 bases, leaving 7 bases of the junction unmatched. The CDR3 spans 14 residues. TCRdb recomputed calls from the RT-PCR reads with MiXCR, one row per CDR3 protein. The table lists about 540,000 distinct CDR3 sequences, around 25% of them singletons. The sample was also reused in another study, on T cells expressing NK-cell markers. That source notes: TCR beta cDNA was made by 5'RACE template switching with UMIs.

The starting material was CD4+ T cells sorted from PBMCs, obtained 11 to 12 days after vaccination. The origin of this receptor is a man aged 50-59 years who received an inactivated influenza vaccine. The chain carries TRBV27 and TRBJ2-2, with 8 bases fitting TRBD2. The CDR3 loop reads CATKAGVDTGELFF. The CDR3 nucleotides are TGTGCCACCAAAGCGGGAGTAGACACCGGGGAGCTGTTTTTT.